Detailed here is one T cell receptor (beta chain). This clone was observed a handful of times. Its recognized antigen is unknown. It has no much larger one-base neighbor in the sample; base qualities were not kept. Between the V and J ends, shortened by 2 bases and 1 base respectively, the junction contains 14 bases. The CDR3 goes from the cysteine to the phenylalanine over 16 residues. Only the CDR3 portion is preserved as DNA: 48 bases, with reading frame beginning at the first base. CDR1 SEHNR and CDR2 FQNEAQ are derived from the germline V gene (reference sequence). The entry originates in a study of blood T cell repertoires in COVID-19 (TCRdb year 2020). For the study in its entirety: Samples from collaborators originated in the United States, Italy and Spain and spanned both the acute and convalescent phases of COVID-19. The sample metadata nearly always contained a de-identified subject ID, COVID-19 status, age in years and sex. The repertoires were released in a freely available public database meant as a resource for research on the immune response to SARS-CoV-2. The samples were drawn from the first 160 participants of the ongoing ImmuneRACE study and from 950 to 1,500 subjects provided by 6 global collaborators. HLA class I and class II types, where available, came from metadata supplied by the sample provider rather than from assay-based typing. The material from the prospective study consisted of cDNA or gDNA derived from T cells, B-cell-depleted T cells, or PBMCs. Subjects who had been exposed to COVID-19, were actively infected with it, or had recovered from it provided the deeply sampled blood TCRbeta repertoires that made up the dataset. The full study reports these points: How much clinical and demographic metadata was included differed by source and by participant, and the metadata was provided uncurated.

TCRbeta CDR3 regions were amplified from genomic DNA using the immunoSEQ Assay, a bias-controlled multiplex PCR. The study's processing was this. The number of nucleated cells in each sample was estimated from the amplification of reference gene primers within the assay. To quantify the absolute abundance of each unique TCRbeta CDR3 rearrangement, sequence reads were collapsed and filtered. For each sample, productive Simpson clonality was calculated as the square root of Simpson's diversity index across productive rearrangements. As stored in TCRdb, this immuneACCESS dataset retains in-frame rearrangements with V and J assigned. A fraction of the clones does not appear; measured against another copy, unresolved V genes explain less than half of the discrepancy, and the remainder lacks a known reason. From that table come the V and J calls and clone size; the DNA was used to work out D and trimming. Within this sample are about 210,000 clones, with approximately 85% of them counted one time only. The top ten clones comprise around 4.9% of the sample.

Whole blood was collected in K2EDTA tubes by collaborating institutions according to the institutions' own protocols. For TCRbeta analysis, collaborator samples were shipped as frozen whole blood, as isolated PBMCs, or as DNA extracted from either sample type. What was sequenced was peripheral blood. The sequence links TRBV7-9 to TRBJ1-1; tentative D gene TRBD1, with 6 bases matching. This TCR was recovered from a woman aged 80 or over with acute or convalescent COVID-19. The DNA is as follows: TGTGCCAGCAGCTTAACCACCCCGACAGGGAACACTGAAGCTTTCTTT. It translates as CASSLTTPTGNTEAFF.